The 13 T cell receptor beta chains presented below share a single source sample, sequenced in a study of blood T cell repertoires in COVID-19. The protocol was immunoSEQ multiplex PCR, while the TCRdb copy is restricted to in-frame clones and leaves out a portion. The table records 120,000 to 150,000 clones, around 84% of them present only once. What was sequenced was PBMCs or T cells enriched from blood (not recorded which). All receptors derive from a woman in her 50s who had been exposed to COVID-19.

There are a few counts of this clone. The chain carries TRBV24-1 and TRBJ2-1, with 7 bases lining up with TRBD1. There are 17 residues in the CDR3. V gave up 5 bases and J gave up 0 bases; unmatched junction bases: 9. From germline, CDR1 is KGHDR and CDR2 SFDVKD. CDR3: CATSGGQERSSYNEQFF. For the CDR3, the DNA is TGTGCCACCAGTGGCGGACAGGAAAGAAGCTCCTACAATGAGCAGTTCTTC.

This rearrangement joins TRBV19 to TRBJ1-1; D is unresolved. CDR3 size: 17 residues. Germline CDR1 LNHDA, CDR2 SQIVND (reference sequence). V was trimmed by 2 bases and J by 4 bases, leaving 20 bases between them. The CDR3 DNA is TGTGCCAGTAGTATAAGGCCCCACCGGAGGTTAAGCACTGAAGCTTTCTTT. As protein: CASSIRPHRRLSTEAFF.

This clone was observed a single time. The chain couples TRBV18 to TRBJ1-5; D call uncertain. CDR1 and CDR2 from the germline V gene are KGHSH and LQKENI. Deletions cut 1 base from V and 3 bases from J, with 7 bases between. The CDR3 contains 14 residues. In DNA form, the CDR3 reads TGTGCCAGCTCACCACTGCAGTCCAATCAGCCCCAGCATTTT. Translating it yields CASSPLQSNQPQHF.

The rearrangement joins TRBV19 to TRBJ2-7, with 8 bases lining up with TRBD2. With V trimmed by 5 bases and J by 5 bases, 8 bases remained unmatched. Germline V gene sequence: CDR1 LNHDA, CDR2 SQIVND (reference sequence). This CDR3 is 14 amino acids long. DNA for the CDR3: TGTGCCAGTAGTCAGAGCGGGAGTCTCAACGAGCAGTACTTC. Protein product: CASSQSGSLNEQYF.

The chain carries TRBV5-4 and TRBJ2-5, with 9 positions matching TRBD1. The V gene's germline CDR1 is SGHNT and CDR2 YYREEE (reference sequence). J was trimmed by 4 bases and V by 4 bases; bases with no gene match: 14. The CDR3 is 17 residues long. The CDR3 spells CASSPIPGQGYGETQYF. The CDR3 DNA sequence: TGTGCCAGCAGCCCGATTCCGGGACAGGGTTATGGAGAGACCCAGTACTTC.

This clone was seen a single time. This chain joins TRBV6-5 and TRBJ1-2, with TRBD1 as a possible D gene (6 bases). The V and J ends lost 6 bases and 6 bases respectively, with 17 bases between them. The CDR3 spans 14 residues. From germline, CDR1 is MNHEY and CDR2 SVGAGI. CDR3 protein: CASSLHGGGNGYTF. CDR3 DNA: TGTGCCAGCAGCCTACACGGGGGGGGCAATGGCTACACCTTC.

This chain joins TRBV7-9 and TRBJ2-3; the match to TRBD1 covers 7 bases. V trimming: 1 base; J trimming: 6 bases; junction bases outside the gene matches: 10. CDR1 SEHNR and CDR2 FQNEAQ come from the germline V gene (reference sequence). The CDR3 has 16 amino acids. The CDR3 coding sequence is TGTGCCAGCAGCTTAGGGAGTGGGGACAGCTTCGATACGCAGTATTTT. It is translated as CASSLGSGDSFDTQYF. The variable domain in full, completed from reference TRBV7-9 and TRBJ2-3, reads DTGVSQNPRHKITKRGQNVTFRCDPISEHNRLYWYRQTLGQGPEFLTYFQNEAQLEKSRLLSDRFSAERPKGSFSTLEIQRTEQGDSAMYLCASSLGSGDSFDTQYFGPGTRLTVL.

The V and J genes are TRBV10-1 and TRBJ2-2; TRBD2 aligns across 8 bases. This CDR3 contains 14 residues. The V gene end was trimmed by 8 bases and the J gene end by 1 base; junction bases not matched to a gene: 3. Germline CDR1 WNHNN, CDR2 SYGVQD (reference sequence). CDR3 residues: CASAGGWNTGELFF. As DNA, the CDR3 is TGCGCCAGCGCGGGAGGATGGAACACCGGGGAGCTGTTTTTT.

The chain carries TRBV5-1 and TRBJ1-5; D ambiguous. There are 12 residues in the CDR3. Per the germline V gene, CDR1 is SGHRS and CDR2 is YFSETQ. Between the trimmed V and J ends, which lost 6 bases and 10 bases, there was a span of 14 bases. Here the CDR3 reads CASKPLEGPQHF. DNA of the CDR3: TGCGCCAGCAAGCCTCTAGAGGGCCCCCAGCATTTT.

The rearrangement uses TRBV29-1 and TRBJ1-1; TRBD1 agrees at 8 bases. The CDR3 length is 13 residues. V was pared by 4 bases and J by 4 bases, with 5 bases of the junction left unmatched. CDR1 and CDR2 from the germline V gene are SQVTM and ANQGSEA. CDR3 DNA sequence: TGCAGCGTTGGACAGGGGACCGGCACTGAAGCTTTCTTT. Its protein product is CSVGQGTGTEAFF.

This clone was counted a single time. The junction departs from germline at one end; a sequencing error may be responsible. This rearrangement joins TRBV27 to TRBJ1-2; TRBD1 agrees at 7 bases. The CDR3 has 11 amino acids. CDR1 MNHEY and CDR2 SMNVEV come from the germline V gene (reference sequence). CDR3 bases: TGTGCCAGCAGTTCTGCTTTGGGACAGCCCTTC. This translates into CASSSALGQPF.

The rearrangement uses TRBV5-5 and TRBJ1-4; 9 bases line up with TRBD1. Trimming cost V 0 bases and J 7 bases; bases outside gene matches: 4. Germline loops: CDR1 SGHKS, CDR2 YYEKEE (reference sequence). The CDR3 is made up of 15 amino acids. Here the CDR3 reads CASSLDTGGGEKLFF. The CDR3 bases are TGTGCCAGCAGCTTGGATACAGGGGGCGGTGAAAAACTGTTTTTT. The full variable domain, rest sourced from reference TRBV5-5 and TRBJ1-4, is DAGVTQSPTHLIKTRGQQVTLRCSPISGHKSVSWYQQVLGQGPQFIFQYYEKEERGRGNFPDRFSARQFPNYSSELNVNALLLGDSALYLCASSLDTGGGEKLFFGSGTQLSVL.

V usage is TRBV2 and J usage is TRBJ2-1, with D possibly matching TRBD2 (6 bases). The ends were cut back, 3 bases at V and 2 bases at J, with 11 bases in the middle. Germline V gene lookup returns CDR1 SNHLY and CDR2 FYNNEI. The CDR3 has 15 amino acids. DNA of the CDR3: TGTGCCAGCAGTGACGACGGACTACCCTACAATGAGCAGTTCTTC. As protein: CASSDDGLPYNEQFF.